What follows are 32 T cell receptor beta chains derived from one specimen sequenced in a study of glioma-infiltrating T cells. Using RNA template, CDR3s of TCR alpha and beta were amplified with iRepertoire arm-PCR. TCRdb independently ran MiXCR on the multiplex PCR reads; one entry per CDR3 protein. The sample includes 150,000 to 200,000 distinct CDR3 sequences, around 42% of them seen just once. The sequencing input was glioma tissue, nonneoplastic brain tissue, or PBMCs (not recorded which). All receptors derive from a human donor with low-grade glioma or glioblastoma, undergoing nonglioma brain surgery, or in good health (not recorded which).

About this clonotype itself: A much larger clone sits a single nucleotide away, making a read error possible. The rearrangement links TRBV28 to TRBJ2-3; 7 nucleotides line up with TRBD2. V shed 9 bases, J shed 5 bases, and the junction held 8 bases outside the gene matches. The CDR3 spans 13 residues. From germline, CDR1 is MDHEN and CDR2 SYDVKM. The CDR3 bases are TGTGCCAGATCGGGAGGAGTACGAGATACGCAGTATTTT. This gives the protein CARSGGVRDTQYF.

This clonotype was found many times. The rearrangement joins TRBV28 to TRBJ1-5; D possibly corresponds to TRBD1 (5 bases). The CDR3 contains 14 residues. Deletions cut 6 bases from V and 5 bases from J, with 14 bases between. The germline V gene encodes CDR1 MDHEN and CDR2 SYDVKM. The CDR3 DNA is TGTGCCAGCAGCCTGGGGGACGGACATCAGCCCCAGCATTTT. The encoded protein is CASSLGDGHQPQHF. Variable domain in full (rest from reference TRBV28 and TRBJ1-5): DVKVTQSSRYLVKRTGEKVFLECVQDMDHENMFWYRQDPGLGLRLIYFSYDVKMKEKGDIPEGYSVSREKKERFSLILESASTNQTSMYLCASSLGDGHQPQHFGDGTRLSIL.

On this clonotype itself: A read error may explain this, as a much larger clone is one base away. The chain carries TRBV12-3 or TRBV12-4 and TRBJ1-1; D call uncertain. Deletions cut 9 bases from V and 1 base from J, with 15 bases between. CDR3 length equals 14 residues. CDR3: CARSSRSKNTEAFF. The CDR3 coding sequence is TGTGCCAGAAGCAGTAGGAGTAAGAACACTGAAGCTTTCTTT.

A note on this clonotype: This may come from a read error, since a much larger clone is one base off. The V and J genes are TRBV2 and TRBJ2-1; 7 nucleotides align to TRBD1. V was pared by 9 bases and J by 7 bases, with 9 bases of the junction left unmatched. The CDR3 spans 13 residues. From germline, CDR1 is SNHLY and CDR2 FYNNEI. CDR3 sequence: CASPLARGNEQFF. For the CDR3, the DNA is TGTGCCAGTCCCCTAGCCAGGGGGAATGAGCAGTTCTTC.

Note on this clonotype: A much larger clone lies one base from this, so it may be a read error. The chain has TRBV10-3 and TRBJ1-2; the D is unclear. From germline, CDR1 is ENHRY and CDR2 SYGVKD. The CDR3 consists of 15 residues. The CDR3 DNA reads as TGTGCCATCAGTGAGTTTCCAGGTCTTACCTATTGCTACACCTTC. Its translation: CAISEFPGLTYCYTF.

V and J are TRBV15 and TRBJ1-1; D might be TRBD1 (6 bases). The CDR3 extends over 17 amino acids. Trimming took off 1 base at V and 1 base at J, with 16 bases between the two ends. Germline assignment: CDR1 LNHNV and CDR2 YYDKDF (reference sequence). The CDR3 bases are TGTGCCACCAGCAGAGTCGCCGGGACATTTACGAACACTGAAGCTTTCTTT. It encodes CATSRVAGTFTNTEAFF.

As concerns this clonotype: This clone may be a read error of a much larger clone one base away. The DNA is omitted, as the CDR3 cannot be located on it reliably, and the CDR3 follows TCRdb's listing. This chain joins TRBV20-1 and TRBJ2-7; no DNA check was done on the table's D call, TRBD1. The CDR3 contains 16 residues when both ends are counted. Germline CDR1 is DFQATT and CDR2 is SNEGSKA (reference sequence). This CDR3 reads CSATDPSSGQRGEQYF.

There are many counts of this clonotype. In nucleotides, the CDR3 is TGCAGTGCACGCAGGGGATCTGGAAACACCATATATTTT. Protein product: CSARRGSGNTIYF. The chain employs TRBV20-1 and TRBJ1-3; the D gene is possibly TRBD1 (6 bases). V lost 6 bases and J lost 1, with 10 bases in between. In germline, CDR1 is DFQATT, CDR2 SNEGSKA (reference sequence). There are 13 residues in the CDR3.

V gene TRBV2 combines with J gene TRBJ2-3; possible D gene TRBD1, 5 bases. Germline V gene sequence: CDR1 SNHLY, CDR2 FYNNEI. V dropped 7 bases and J dropped 5 bases, with 10 bases sitting between them. CDR3 length equals 12 residues. In DNA form, the CDR3 reads TGTGCCAGCACAGGGTCCATAGATACGCAGTATTTT. This codes for CASTGSIDTQYF.

V and J are TRBV6-2 or TRBV6-3 and TRBJ1-1; possibly TRBD1 for D (5 bases). The ends were cut back, 2 bases at V and 0 bases at J, with 10 bases in the middle. This CDR3 is 15 amino acids long. Germline loops: CDR1 MNHEY, CDR2 SVGEGT. The CDR3 is CASSYRGKLNTEAFF. Here the CDR3 DNA reads TGTGCCAGCAGTTACCGGGGGAAGCTGAACACTGAAGCTTTCTTT.

Many counts were recorded for this clonotype. The chain has TRBV7-2 and TRBJ2-5; D is unresolved. CDR1 is SGHTA, CDR2 FQGNSA, per germline. Trimming removed 2 bases from V and 3 bases from J, with 1 base in between. The CDR3 spans 11 residues. The CDR3 bases are TGTGCCAGCAGCTTAAAAGAGACCCAGTACTTC. This encodes CASSLKETQYF.

This clonotype was counted only a few times. V usage is TRBV29-1 and J usage is TRBJ2-7, with TRBD2 matching 7 bases. Germline V gives CDR1 SQVTM, CDR2 ANQGSEA. The CDR3 totals 14 residues. Trimming removed 6 bases from V and 2 bases from J; junction bases left unmatched: 10. DNA for the CDR3: TGCAGCGTCGTCAAGGCGGGACTACCCTACGAGCAGTACTTC. It codes for CSVVKAGLPYEQYF.

This clonotype occurred once. This could be a read error, since a much larger clone is one nucleotide away. The chain combines TRBV20-1 with TRBJ2-1; 7 bases are shared with TRBD2. This CDR3 spans 15 amino acids. Germline-derived CDR1 and CDR2 are DFQATT and SNEGSKA (reference sequence). CDR3 coding DNA: TGCAGTGCTAGAGATTTGCGGGAGCTTGGCAATAAGCAGTTCTTC. This translates into CSARDLRELGNKQFF.

In its sample, this clonotype was seen many times. V gene TRBV3-1 combines with J gene TRBJ2-3; 8 bases match TRBD2. This CDR3 is 14 amino acids long. V trimming: 4 bases; J trimming: 2 bases; junction bases outside the gene matches: 2. The germline CDR1 and CDR2 sequences are LGHDT and YNNKEL (reference sequence). The CDR3 sequence is CASSLAGNTDTQYF. Written as DNA, the CDR3 is TGTGCCAGCAGCCTAGCGGGAAACACAGATACGCAGTATTTT.

The rearrangement links TRBV5-4 to TRBJ2-7; unclear D gene. Trimming shortened V by 2 bases and J by 5 bases, and 5 bases separated the two germline ends. Germline V CDR1 and CDR2: SGHNT, YYREEE (reference sequence). This CDR3 has 11 amino acids. DNA of the CDR3: TGTGCCAGCAGCTTCGATCACGAGCAGTACTTC. This encodes CASSFDHEQYF.

In its sample, this clonotype was seen many times. The J gene is TRBJ1-1, the V gene TRBV5-8, with D possibly matching TRBD1 (5 bases). V was pared by 10 bases and J by 10 bases, with 11 bases between. Germline V lookup: CDR1 SGHTS, CDR2 YDEGEE. This CDR3 comprises 9 residues. The CDR3 DNA follows: TGTGCCTGGGGGGTACGAGCTTTCTTT. Translation gives CAWGVRAFF.

This clonotype was detected only a few times. The chain recombines TRBV2 with TRBJ1-1; weak D call: TRBD1 (5 bases). The CDR3 length is 16 residues. V was shortened by 2 bases and J by 2 bases, with 15 bases between the two germline ends. Germline lookup yields CDR1 SNHLY and CDR2 FYNNEI. CDR3 residues: CASSEYGWGSNTEAFF. The CDR3 region has the DNA TGTGCCAGCAGTGAATACGGGTGGGGGTCCAACACTGAAGCTTTCTTT.

This clonotype was found many times. The chain links TRBV28 to TRBJ2-1; 12 bases are a match to TRBD2. The CDR3 runs to 17 residues. Germline V CDR1 and CDR2: MDHEN, SYDVKM. V shed 3 bases, J shed 7 bases, and the junction held 10 bases outside the gene matches. The CDR3 protein is CASSLRLAGVKMNEQFF. The CDR3, as DNA: TGTGCCAGCAGTTTGAGACTAGCGGGAGTGAAAATGAATGAGCAGTTCTTC.

With respect to this clonotype: Sequence at one end of the junction differs from germline and may be a read error. In DNA form, the CDR3 reads TGTGCCAGCACACCGTTGGGGACAGGGGCAGAGACCCAGTACTTC. Protein product: CASTPLGTGAETQYF. This sequence joins TRBV18 and TRBJ2-5; 10 bases are a match to TRBD1. Germline CDR1 reads KGHSH; CDR2 reads LQKENI. The CDR3 totals 15 residues.

This rearrangement joins TRBV2 to TRBJ2-1; 15 bases are shared with TRBD2. V lost 6 bases and J lost 8; bases outside the gene matches: 8. CDR3 length: 16 amino acids. CDR1 and CDR2 from the germline V gene are SNHLY and FYNNEI. Here the CDR3 reads CASSGGLAGGIYEQFF. The CDR3 bases are TGTGCCAGCAGCGGCGGACTAGCGGGAGGGATTTATGAGCAGTTCTTC.

This clonotype was seen many times. The V call is TRBV3-1, the J call TRBJ1-2; D call uncertain. In germline, CDR1 is LGHDT, CDR2 YNNKEL (reference sequence). This CDR3 comprises 11 residues. The V end lost 1 base, the J end lost 8 bases, and 5 bases lay between the germline ends. The CDR3 here is CASSQGWGYTF. CDR3 coding DNA: TGTGCCAGCAGCCAAGGTTGGGGCTACACCTTC.

J is TRBJ2-1 and V is TRBV20-1, with 11 bases identical to TRBD2. The CDR3 is made up of 15 amino acids. Per germline, CDR1 DFQATT and CDR2 SNEGSKA (reference sequence). With V trimmed by 6 bases and J by 7 bases, 11 bases remained unmatched. The CDR3 DNA reads TGCAGTGCGGTATCGGGACTAGCGGCTGTAAATGAGCAGTTCTTC. It is translated as CSAVSGLAAVNEQFF.

At least ten counts were recorded for this clonotype. The chain employs TRBV6-1 and TRBJ1-5, with D perhaps TRBD1 (6 bases). Germline CDR1 is MNHNS and CDR2 is SASEGT. V shed 5 bases and J shed 7 bases, with 12 bases lying between them. The length of the CDR3 is 13 residues. The CDR3 DNA reads TGTGCCAGCAGTAATACAGGGACCCAGCCCCAGCATTTT. Its translation: CASSNTGTQPQHF.

This clonotype was detected many times. V and J are TRBV20-1 and TRBJ2-7; 9 bases line up with TRBD2. The CDR3 sequence is 15 residues long. Germline CDR1 DFQATT, CDR2 SNEGSKA (reference sequence). With V trimmed by 4 bases and J by 4 bases, 11 bases remained unmatched. The CDR3 sequence: CSAKGASGTSYEQYF. The CDR3 nucleotides are TGCAGTGCTAAAGGCGCTAGCGGGACGTCATACGAGCAGTACTTC.

This clonotype has at least ten counts. This sequence joins TRBV7-9 and TRBJ1-5; D is unclear. The V gene lost 2 bases and the J gene lost 1 base, with 15 bases spanning the gap. The germline gives CDR1 SEHNR, CDR2 FQNEAQ (reference sequence). The CDR3 length is 17 residues. The CDR3 reads CASSLRNILGSNQPQHF. In DNA form, the CDR3 reads TGTGCCAGCAGCTTACGAAACATTTTAGGGAGCAATCAGCCCCAGCATTTT.

This clonotype was observed many times. The rearrangement links TRBV28 to TRBJ2-1; 9 nucleotides match TRBD2. The CDR3 is 16 amino acids. V shed 3 bases and J 2 bases; nucleotides not matched to a gene: 5. From germline, CDR1 is MDHEN and CDR2 SYDVKM. The CDR3 DNA is TGTGCCAGCAGTTTGATAGCGGGAGTAACCTACAATGAGCAGTTCTTC. Residues: CASSLIAGVTYNEQFF.

On this clonotype itself: A read error may be the cause here, since a much bigger clone is one base away. The CDR3 carries no conserved terminal phenylalanine or tryptophan, so it likely arises from a read error. The genes are TRBV19 and TRBJ2-7; TRBD2 matches at 9 bases. V trimming: 10 bases; J trimming: 2 bases; junction bases outside the gene matches: 9. CDR3 length: 14 amino acids. Germline CDR1 reads LNHDA; CDR2 reads SQIVND (reference sequence). In nucleotides, the CDR3 is TGTGCCACCAGATCCGGGACTAGCCCCTACGAGCAGTACCTC. Residues: CATRSGTSPYEQYL.

Concerning this clonotype itself: A much larger clone lies one base from this, so it may be a read error. This rearrangement joins TRBV29-1 to TRBJ1-5; tentative D call: TRBD1 (6 bases). Germline CDR1 SQVTM, CDR2 ANQGSEA. The CDR3 is made up of 14 amino acids. The CDR3 is CIVRVQGRHQPQHF. CDR3 DNA sequence: TGCATCGTTCGTGTCCAGGGGAGGCATCAGCCCCAGCATTTT.

About this clonotype itself: This may be a read error, as it is one base from a much larger clone. The rearrangement joins TRBV27 to TRBJ2-2, with 8 positions matching TRBD2. Germline-derived CDR1 and CDR2 are MNHEY and SMNVEV (reference sequence). The CDR3 loop spans 16 amino acids. CDR3 protein: CASSSRLASNTGELYF. In nucleotides, the CDR3 is TGTGCCAGCAGTTCTCGACTAGCGTCTAATACCGGGGAGCTGTATTTT.

This clonotype was recorded many times. The rearrangement uses TRBV6-1 and TRBJ2-2, with 7 bases matching TRBD2. Germline loops: CDR1 MNHNS, CDR2 SASEGT. This CDR3 comprises 17 residues. The ends lost 0 bases at V and 1 base at J; junction bases unmatched: 5. The CDR3 DNA is TGTGCCAGCAGTGAAGCCCCCGCTAGCGGGAACACCGGGGAGCTGTTTTTT. It is translated as CASSEAPASGNTGELFF.

V gene TRBV25-1 combines with J gene TRBJ1-4; TRBD1 is a possible D gene (5 bases). The CDR3 loop spans 15 amino acids. The V and J ends lost 2 bases and 12 bases respectively, with 19 bases between them. CDR1 and CDR2 (germline): MGHDK, SYGVNS. DNA of the CDR3: TGTGCCAGCAGTGAAGTTGCGGGGCCGGGAAAAGAACTGTTTTTT. Protein product: CASSEVAGPGKELFF.

As regards this clonotype: One base away lies a much larger clone, so this may be a sequencing read error. CDR3 sequence: CAISEHGQEESGNTIYF. The CDR3 DNA follows: TGTGCCATCAGTGAGCACGGACAGGAAGAAAGTGGAAACACCATATATTTT. This rearrangement joins TRBV10-3 to TRBJ1-3, with TRBD1 matching over 7 bases. V dropped 2 bases and J dropped 3; count of bases not matched to a gene: 10. From germline, CDR1 is ENHRY and CDR2 SYGVKD. This CDR3 contains 17 residues.